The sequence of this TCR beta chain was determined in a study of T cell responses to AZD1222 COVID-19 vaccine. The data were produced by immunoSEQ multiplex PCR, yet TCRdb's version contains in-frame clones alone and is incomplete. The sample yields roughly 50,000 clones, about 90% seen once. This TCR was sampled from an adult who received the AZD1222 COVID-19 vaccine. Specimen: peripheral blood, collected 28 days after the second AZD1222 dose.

Written as DNA, the CDR3 is TGTGCCTGGAGTGTCACCAAGCGAGCTTTCTTT. Its translation is CAWSVTKRAFF. The rearrangement links TRBV30 to TRBJ1-1; D is undetermined. This CDR3 is built from 11 residues. Germline CDR1 reads GTSNPN; CDR2 reads SVGIG (reference sequence). With 0 bases removed from V and 10 bases from J, the gap between germline ends came to 9 bases.